The 30 T cell receptor beta chains in this list originate from one sample, sequenced in a study of blood T cell repertoires in COVID-19. Measured with immunoSEQ multiplex PCR; TCRdb has only the in-frame clones, and not every one. The sample carries 90,000 or so clones, 88% recorded once. The sequencing input was peripheral blood. The receptors here all came from an elderly man with acute or convalescent COVID-19.

The chain is built from TRBV18 and TRBJ2-3, with a possible D match to TRBD2 (6 bases). CDR1 is KGHSH and CDR2 is LQKENI in the germline V gene. V was trimmed by 3 bases and J by 2 bases, leaving 12 bases between them. This CDR3 comprises 15 residues. The CDR3 region is CASSPRDGSTDTQYF. The CDR3 region has the DNA TGTGCCAGCTCACCGCGGGACGGCTCCACAGATACGCAGTATTTT.

This chain joins TRBV7-2 and TRBJ2-3; D is undetermined. The CDR3 covers 14 residues. In germline, CDR1 is SGHTA, CDR2 FQGNSA. Trimming shortened V by 8 bases and J by 0 bases, and 12 bases separated the two germline ends. The CDR3 region has the DNA TGTGCCAGCGGCCTCGCCCCTAGCACAGATACGCAGTATTTT. It translates to CASGLAPSTDTQYF.

The CDR3 nucleotides are TGTGCCACCGGAGGAATGACCGGGGAGCTGTTTTTT. It yields the protein CATGGMTGELFF. The chain has TRBV24-1 and TRBJ2-2; D is possibly TRBD2 (5 bases). This CDR3 is 12 amino acids long. Trimming cost V 9 bases and J 5 bases, with 9 bases left between them. Germline-derived CDR1 and CDR2 are KGHDR and SFDVKD.

The chain uses TRBV7-9 and TRBJ2-5; 14 bases map to TRBD2. Trimming at V came to 5 bases and at J to 4 bases, leaving 9 bases not matched to a gene. CDR1 is SEHNR and CDR2 is FQNEAQ in the germline V gene (reference sequence). The CDR3 contains 17 residues. The CDR3 nucleotides are TGTGCCAGCAGCCCTACGGGGACTAGCGGGAGAGGAGAGACCCAGTACTTC. This sequence encodes CASSPTGTSGRGETQYF.

The gene calls are TRBV7-2 and TRBJ2-7, with 14 bases fitting TRBD2. J was trimmed by 3 bases and V by 5 bases; bases with no gene match: 3. This CDR3 has 15 residues. Germline V gene sequence: CDR1 SGHTA, CDR2 FQGNSA. The CDR3 coding sequence is TGTGCCAGCAGCCCGACTAGCGGGAGGGTCTACGAGCAGTACTTC. Translating it yields CASSPTSGRVYEQYF.

The V and J genes are TRBV5-1 and TRBJ1-4; D not certain. The CDR3 is 15 amino acids. The germline gives CDR1 SGHRS, CDR2 YFSETQ. The ends were cut back, 0 bases at V and 3 bases at J, with 9 bases in the middle. The CDR3 bases are TGCGCCAGCAGCTTGGGAACAGCCTCTAATGAAAAACTGTTTTTT. Translating gives CASSLGTASNEKLFF.

The chain couples TRBV6-6 to TRBJ2-2, with D possibly being TRBD1 (6 bases). Trimming pared 6 bases from V and 2 bases from J, leaving 13 bases between. The CDR3 is 15 amino acids. In germline, CDR1 is MNHNY, CDR2 SVGAGI (reference sequence). The CDR3 loop reads CASRNDGTNTGELFF. CDR3 DNA sequence: TGTGCCAGCAGAAACGACGGGACAAACACCGGGGAGCTGTTTTTT.

J is TRBJ1-1 and V is TRBV10-3, with D possibly being TRBD1 (6 bases). Trimming cost V 10 bases and J 0 bases, with 18 bases left between them. Germline V CDR1 and CDR2: ENHRY, SYGVKD. The CDR3 length is 15 residues. CDR3 loop: CATDAGGIVNTEAFF. The CDR3 DNA sequence: TGTGCCACAGACGCGGGGGGCATAGTGAACACTGAAGCTTTCTTT.

This CDR3 is CASSLFRGRIGKAYEQYF. CDR3 nucleotide sequence: TGTGCCAGCAGCTTATTTCGAGGTCGGATCGGTAAGGCCTACGAGCAGTACTTC. The chain joins TRBV7-8 to TRBJ2-7, with no clear D. CDR1 and CDR2 from the germline V gene are SGHVS and FQNEAQ. The ends were cut back, 2 bases at V and 2 bases at J, with 22 bases in the middle. CDR3 length: 18 residues.

DNA for the CDR3: TGTGCCAGCCCCCGGCTGAGAGAGAGGACCTACGAGCAGTACTTC. It is translated as CASPRLRERTYEQYF. The chain links TRBV6-4 to TRBJ2-7; D call uncertain. V gave up 8 bases and J gave up 2 bases, with 19 bases separating them. This CDR3 has 15 residues. Germline V gene sequence: CDR1 MRHNA, CDR2 SNTAGT.

The chain employs TRBV18 and TRBJ2-5; weak D call: TRBD2 (5 bases). The CDR3 runs to 14 residues. Trimming removed 0 bases from V and 2 bases from J, with 7 bases in between. Germline lookup yields CDR1 KGHSH and CDR2 LQKENI. The CDR3 reads CASSPPGMQETQYF. The CDR3 DNA reads TGTGCCAGCTCACCACCCGGGATGCAAGAGACCCAGTACTTC.

The V gene is TRBV4-1, the J gene TRBJ1-5; D gene ambiguous. The CDR3 is 15 residues long. V was cut by 0 bases and J by 1 base, with 7 bases left in between. Germline V gene lookup returns CDR1 MGHRA and CDR2 YSYEKL. The CDR3 DNA reads as TGCGCCAGCAGCCAAGATAGCAGAAGCAATCAGCCCCAGCATTTT. Its translation: CASSQDSRSNQPQHF.

This chain connects TRBV6-4 to TRBJ1-1, with D unclear. The CDR3 runs to 13 residues. The V gene's germline CDR1 is MRHNA and CDR2 SNTAGT. The V end lost 4 bases, the J end lost 3 bases, and 9 bases lay between the germline ends. CDR3 amino acids: CASSVQRDTEAFF. In DNA form, the CDR3 reads TGTGCCAGCAGTGTCCAACGGGACACTGAAGCTTTCTTT.

This chain joins TRBV19 and TRBJ1-5; 7 bases agree with TRBD1. This CDR3 region has 18 residues. Per germline, CDR1 LNHDA and CDR2 SQIVND (reference sequence). The V and J ends lost 3 bases and 3 bases, in that order; junction bases with no gene match: 14. The CDR3 region is CASSISSSGTEINQPQHF. The CDR3 DNA reads as TGTGCCAGTAGTATTTCCTCCTCCGGGACAGAAATCAATCAGCCCCAGCATTTT.

The sample holds one count of this clone. The genes are TRBV6-5 and TRBJ1-1; D remains unclear. There are 13 residues in the CDR3. Germline V gene data show CDR1 as MNHEY and CDR2 as SVGAGI. V dropped 6 bases and J dropped 4 bases, with 12 bases sitting between them. The CDR3 spells CASREVRSTEAFF. CDR3 nucleotides: TGTGCCAGCAGGGAGGTGAGGTCCACTGAAGCTTTCTTT.

The chain carries TRBV7-3 and TRBJ1-2; 7 nucleotides line up with TRBD1. The ends lost 1 base at V and 8 bases at J; junction bases unmatched: 7. There are 14 residues in the CDR3. The germline V gene encodes CDR1 SGHTA and CDR2 FQGTGA. The CDR3 DNA reads as TGTGCCAGCAGCTTAAATTCTGCAGGGGGAGGCTACACCTTC. It specifies CASSLNSAGGGYTF.

This clone is labeled medium-sized (0.01 to 0.1%). The chain uses TRBV7-3 and TRBJ2-1; TRBD2 is a possible D gene (7 bases). This CDR3 spans 14 amino acids. CDR1 and CDR2 from the germline V gene are SGHTA and FQGTGA. V was cut by 3 bases and J by 9 bases, with 15 bases left in between. The CDR3 DNA is TGTGCCAGCAGCTTCGGCGGGGGCCTGGGTGAGCAGTTCTTC. The encoded protein is CASSFGGGLGEQFF.

The V call is TRBV3-1 (or the pseudogene TRBV3-2), the J call TRBJ1-2, with D perhaps TRBD1 (6 bases). Per the germline V gene, CDR1 is LGHDT and CDR2 is YNNKEL (reference sequence). CDR3 size: 13 residues. V was clipped by 0 bases and J by 11 bases, with 13 bases between them. The CDR3 DNA reads TGTGCCAGCAGCCAAGAGCTAACAGGGTGGTACACCTTC. Translation: CASSQELTGWYTF.

The chain couples TRBV29-1 to TRBJ1-1, with D perhaps matching TRBD1 (5 bases). Trimming took 6 bases from V and 1 from J, leaving 12 bases between them. From germline, CDR1 is SQVTM and CDR2 ANQGSEA. CDR3 length: 13 residues. CDR3 sequence (DNA): TGCAGCGTGGGAAGACAGTCGAACACTGAAGCTTTCTTT. It specifies CSVGRQSNTEAFF.

This rearrangement joins TRBV5-1 to TRBJ1-1, with no clear D. The germline gives CDR1 SGHRS, CDR2 YFSETQ. With 2 bases removed from V and 3 bases from J, the gap between germline ends came to 11 bases. The CDR3 sequence is 14 residues long. The CDR3 reads CASSLGSGYTEAFF. CDR3 coding DNA: TGCGCCAGCAGCTTAGGATCGGGGTACACTGAAGCTTTCTTT.

This clone was counted a single time. This rearrangement joins TRBV28 to TRBJ1-1; 7 bases are shared with TRBD1. Germline assignment: CDR1 MDHEN and CDR2 SYDVKM. V trimming: 2 bases; J trimming: 8 bases; junction bases outside the gene matches: 8. The CDR3 contains 14 residues. The CDR3 region has the DNA TGTGCCAGCAGTTTAGTAGTAGGGGGCCTCGAAGCTTTCTTT. Its protein is CASSLVVGGLEAFF.

J is TRBJ2-7 and V is TRBV28; TRBD1 might be the D (6 bases). Germline CDR1 MDHEN, CDR2 SYDVKM. This CDR3 spans 16 amino acids. V was trimmed by 4 bases and J by 3 bases, leaving 19 bases between them. CDR3 region: CASSSRTPDSFYEQYF. CDR3 nucleotides: TGTGCCAGCAGTTCCCGTACCCCGGACAGTTTCTACGAGCAGTACTTC. The variable domain in full, with the rest retrieved from reference TRBV28 and TRBJ2-7, is DVKVTQSSRYLVKRTGEKVFLECVQDMDHENMFWYRQDPGLGLRLIYFSYDVKMKEKGDIPEGYSVSREKKERFSLILESASTNQTSMYLCASSSRTPDSFYEQYFGPGTRLTVT.

This clone was seen a single time. This chain links TRBV5-1 with TRBJ2-7; 8 positions match TRBD1. The junction had 6 bases not matched to a gene; V was cut back by 1 base and J by 0 bases. CDR3 length: 16 amino acids. Germline CDR1 reads SGHRS; CDR2 reads YFSETQ. CDR3 bases: TGCGCCAGCAGCTTGAGGGCAGGGGGCTCCTCCTACGAGCAGTACTTC. Translation: CASSLRAGGSSYEQYF.

This clone came up a few times. The chain employs TRBV4-2 and TRBJ2-2; TRBD2 is a possible D gene (5 bases). CDR1 and CDR2 (germline): LGHNA, YNFKEQ. The ends were cut back, 4 bases at V and 7 bases at J, with 16 bases in the middle. The CDR3 extends over 15 amino acids. CDR3 protein: CASSPVGSAGGELFF. CDR3 nucleotide sequence: TGTGCCAGCAGCCCCGTCGGCTCTGCGGGCGGGGAGCTGTTTTTT.

The chain couples TRBV6-5 to TRBJ2-7; D is perhaps TRBD2 (5 bases). Trimming removed 4 bases at V and 0 bases at J, with 10 bases between. Germline lookup yields CDR1 MNHEY and CDR2 SVGAGI. The CDR3 extends over 14 amino acids. The CDR3 region has the DNA TGTGCCAGCAGTTCCACTAGGAGCTCCTACGAGCAGTACTTC. This sequence encodes CASSSTRSSYEQYF.

The chain combines TRBV11-3 with TRBJ2-7, with TRBD1 matching over 9 bases. CDR1 is SGHNT, CDR2 YENEEA, per germline. V lost 4 bases and J lost 2; bases outside the gene matches: 6. This CDR3 is built from 15 residues. CDR3 sequence (DNA): TGTGCCAGCAGCTGGAAAGGGACAGGGCCCTACGAGCAGTACTTC. Translating gives CASSWKGTGPYEQYF.

The CDR3 DNA sequence: TGTGCCAGCAGTTCCTACAGGGGGCGGCGGACTAATGAAAAACTGTTTTTT. It yields the protein CASSSYRGRRTNEKLFF. V is TRBV27 and J is TRBJ1-4, with 9 positions matching TRBD1. Unmatched junction bases numbered 8, after V lost 4 bases and J lost 2 bases. In germline, CDR1 is MNHEY, CDR2 SMNVEV (reference sequence). This CDR3 has 17 residues.

In this sample, this clone turned up once. The chain links TRBV25-1 to TRBJ2-1, with 8 bases that match TRBD2. CDR3 length: 15 amino acids. The V gene end was trimmed by 1 base and the J gene end by 9 bases; junction bases not matched to a gene: 8. Looked up from germline, CDR1 is MGHDK and CDR2 is SYGVNS. This chain's CDR3 is CASSEWAGGLGEQFF. For the CDR3, the DNA is TGTGCCAGCAGTGAATGGGCGGGAGGTCTGGGTGAGCAGTTCTTC.

The gene calls are TRBV7-9 and TRBJ2-7, with TRBD1 identical over 9 bases. This CDR3 has 15 residues. The germline gives CDR1 SEHNR, CDR2 FQNEAQ (reference sequence). With V trimmed by 2 bases and J by 2 bases, 4 bases remained unmatched. CDR3 sequence: CASSLLGQGTYEQYF. The DNA for the CDR3 is TGTGCCAGCAGCTTACTCGGACAGGGGACCTACGAGCAGTACTTC.

Note on this clone: Other DNA sequences in this specimen translate into the identical CDR3. The chain combines TRBV15 with TRBJ2-7, with D tentatively TRBD2 (6 bases). V lost 0 bases and J 5 bases, leaving 11 bases between the germline ends. This CDR3 contains 14 residues. CDR1 and CDR2 (germline): LNHNV, YYDKDF (reference sequence). The CDR3 sequence is CATSREGGAHEQYF. In DNA, the CDR3 is TGTGCCACCAGCAGAGAGGGGGGAGCCCACGAGCAGTACTTC. Complete variable domain (other parts from reference TRBV15 and TRBJ2-7): DAMVIQNPRYQVTQFGKPVTLSCSQTLNHNVMYWYQQKSSQAPKLLFHYYDKDFNNEADTPDNFQSRRPNTSFCFLDIRSPGLGDTAMYLCATSREGGAHEQYFGPGTRLTVT.